This is a list of T cell receptor beta chains from one sample in a study of human T cells and chemical hapten exposure. TCRdb recomputed calls from the RACE reads with MiXCR, one row per CDR3 protein. The table has over 70,000 distinct CDR3 sequences, around 7.9% seen once. Sequenced here: whole blood, sampled in connection with sensitization to the hapten diphenylcyclopropenone (DPC). All receptors derive from a woman aged 45-65 years with alopecia areata. Some clones in this sample may be carry-over from other donors' samples. Both conserved end residues are part of each CDR3. The D gene is left open where the match is weak. The size of a clone is reported for some rows only, either as once, few or many, or as a class for expanded clones.

D	size	V	J	CDR3	DNA
-	many	TRBV6-5	TRBJ1-5	CASSLTVNQPQHF	TGTGCCAGCAGTTTGACTGTCAATCAGCCCCAGCATTTT
-	-	TRBV7-9	TRBJ2-7	CASSLLGGPTYEQYF	TGTGCCAGCAGCCTATTAGGCGGGCCTACCTACGAGCAGTACTTC
-	-	TRBV13	TRBJ1-1	CASSLGPLNTEAFF	TGTGCCAGCAGCTTAGGACCCCTGAACACTGAAGCTTTCTTT
-	-	TRBV20-1	TRBJ2-3	CSARLGDTQYF	TGCAGTGCTAGACTAGGTGATACGCAGTATTTT
TRBD2	few	TRBV7-9	TRBJ2-7	CASSYPSLTSGRGYEQYF	TGTGCCAGCAGCTACCCCTCCCTGACTAGCGGGAGGGGCTACGAGCAGTACTTC
-	few	TRBV13	TRBJ2-2	CASSPLNTGELFF	TGTGCCAGCAGCCCGCTTAACACCGGGGAGCTGTTTTTT
TRBD2	many	TRBV20-1	TRBJ2-6	CSARGTSEVGGANVLTF	TGCAGTGCTAGGGGGACTAGCGAGGTTGGCGGGGCCAACGTCCTGACTTTC
TRBD1	many	TRBV9	TRBJ2-6	CASSEGQGLSGANVLTF	TGTGCCAGCAGCGAGGGACAGGGACTGTCTGGGGCCAACGTCCTGACTTTC
-	many	TRBV7-2	TRBJ2-3	CASSFSADTQYF	TGTGCCAGCAGCTTTAGTGCAGATACGCAGTATTTT
-	few	TRBV29-1	TRBJ1-2	CSVDGQGNYGYTF	TGCAGCGTTGATGGTCAGGGGAACTATGGCTACACCTTC
-	many	TRBV28	TRBJ2-3	CASRTGAVSTDTQYF	TGTGCCAGCAGGACCGGGGCCGTGAGCACAGATACGCAGTATTTT
TRBD1	once	TRBV5-6	TRBJ2-3	CASSFSGTGEKYTQYF	TGTGCCAGCAGCTTCTCCGGGACAGGGGAGAAGTATACGCAGTATTTT
TRBD1	few	TRBV13	TRBJ1-4	CASSLTGATNEKLFF	TGTGCCAGCAGCCTCACAGGGGCAACTAATGAAAAACTGTTTTTT
TRBD1	few	TRBV2	TRBJ1-2	CASRDRGGYTF	TGTGCCAGCAGAGACAGGGGTGGCTACACCTTC
TRBD1	-	TRBV5-1	TRBJ2-7	CASSLGQGDSYEQYF	TGCGCCAGCAGCTTGGGTCAGGGGGACTCCTACGAGCAGTACTTC
TRBD1	-	TRBV18	TRBJ1-1	CASSPETGYSTEAFF	TGTGCCAGCTCACCAGAGACAGGGTATTCCACTGAAGCTTTCTTT
-	-	TRBV5-4	TRBJ1-2	CASSLPPGLDGYTF	TGTGCCAGCAGCTTACCCCCAGGTTTAGATGGCTACACCTTC
-	many	TRBV20-1	TRBJ1-4	CSARLDGLNEKLFF	TGCAGTGCTAGGCTAGACGGGCTTAATGAAAAACTGTTTTTT
-	many	TRBV29-1	TRBJ2-3	CSGGSFVGTDTQYF	TGCAGCGGTGGGTCCTTCGTTGGCACAGATACGCAGTATTTT
-	many	TRBV24-1	TRBJ2-6	CATSDFSGIPSGANVLTF	TGTGCCACCAGTGATTTCTCAGGAATCCCCTCTGGGGCCAACGTCCTGACTTTC
-	few	TRBV29-1	TRBJ2-7	CSVEDNDYEQYF	TGCAGCGTTGAAGATAACGACTACGAGCAGTACTTC
TRBD1	-	TRBV3-1	TRBJ1-2	CASSQGQGGAYGYTF	TGTGCCAGCAGCCAAGGGCAGGGGGGGGCGTATGGCTACACCTTC
-	few	TRBV9	TRBJ1-1	CASNIEDRPNTEAFF	TGTGCCAGCAACATTGAAGACAGACCAAACACTGAAGCTTTCTTT
TRBD1	many	TRBV5-4	TRBJ2-7	CASSSTGGEEYF	TGTGCCAGCAGCTCGACAGGGGGGGAGGAGTACTTC
TRBD2	-	TRBV4-3	TRBJ2-3	CASSQDLVGRTDTQYF	TGCGCCAGCAGCCAAGATCTAGTCGGGAGGACAGATACGCAGTATTTT
TRBD1	many	TRBV20-1	TRBJ1-4	CSARNTGTGGMSNEKLFF	TGCAGTGCTAGAAACACCGGGACAGGGGGCATGTCTAATGAAAAACTGTTTTTT
-	many	TRBV5-1	TRBJ1-1	CASSLAPGNTEAFF	TGCGCCAGCAGCTTGGCCCCAGGGAACACTGAAGCTTTCTTT
-	many	TRBV28	TRBJ2-4	CASNPSRGEDIQYF	TGTGCCAGCAACCCCTCCAGGGGAGAGGACATTCAGTACTTC
-	-	TRBV12-5	TRBJ1-1	CASGLDDQRYTEAFF	TGTGCTAGTGGTTTGGACGACCAGAGGTACACTGAAGCTTTCTTT
TRBD1	few	TRBV12-3/TRBV12-4	TRBJ2-1	CASTVHGQANNEQFF	TGTGCCAGCACCGTTCACGGACAGGCCAACAATGAGCAGTTCTTC
TRBD1	many	TRBV10-3	TRBJ2-7	CAISEPDRGLTYEQYF	TGTGCCATCAGTGAGCCGGACAGGGGCCTGACCTACGAGCAGTACTTC
TRBD2	many	TRBV12-3/TRBV12-4	TRBJ2-7	CASSFSGSVNEQYF	TGTGCCAGCAGTTTTAGCGGGAGTGTCAACGAGCAGTACTTC
TRBD1	-	TRBV4-1	TRBJ1-1	CASSQGPGGNTEAFF	TGCGCCAGCAGCCAAGGGCCAGGGGGCAACACTGAAGCTTTCTTT
-	-	TRBV12-3/TRBV12-4	TRBJ1-1	CASSIDGGMNTEAFF	TGTGCCAGCAGTATCGACGGGGGCATGAACACTGAAGCTTTCTTT
-	many	TRBV7-3	TRBJ2-3	CASSPTSATDTQYF	TGTGCCAGCAGCCCCACATCGGCCACAGATACGCAGTATTTT
-	-	TRBV25-1	TRBJ2-1	CASSGGGAWGSYNEQFF	TGTGCCAGCAGTGGAGGGGGAGCTTGGGGCTCCTACAATGAGCAGTTCTTC
-	few	TRBV4-1	TRBJ1-5	CASSQLKGLRQPQHF	TGCGCCAGCAGCCAATTGAAAGGCCTACGGCAGCCCCAGCATTTT
TRBD2	few	TRBV28	TRBJ2-3	CASSLGLAGRRNTQYF	TGTGCCAGCAGTTTGGGGCTAGCGGGTCGCCGCAATACGCAGTATTTT
-	few	TRBV10-3	TRBJ2-6	CAISETGISGANVLTF	TGTGCCATCAGCGAGACAGGAATCTCTGGGGCCAACGTCCTGACTTTC
TRBD1	few	TRBV6-6	TRBJ1-1	CASSFTGAPEAFF	TGTGCCAGCAGTTTCACAGGGGCCCCTGAAGCTTTCTTT
TRBD1	many	TRBV6-5	TRBJ1-1	CATREGADWGTEAFF	TGTGCCACCAGGGAGGGGGCTGACTGGGGGACTGAAGCTTTCTTT
-	-	TRBV12-3/TRBV12-4	TRBJ1-2	CASRPDRIYGYTF	TGTGCCAGCAGACCCGACAGGATCTATGGCTACACCTTC
TRBD2	many	TRBV20-1	TRBJ2-3	CSAKGLAGGWYTQYF	TGCAGTGCTAAGGGACTAGCGGGGGGCTGGTATACGCAGTATTTT
TRBD2	few	TRBV20-1	TRBJ2-1	CSARALREQYNEQFF	TGCAGTGCTAGAGCTTTGCGGGAGCAATACAATGAGCAGTTCTTC
TRBD1	many	TRBV7-2	TRBJ1-1	CASSSVGGDTEAFF	TGTGCCAGCAGCTCTGTAGGGGGCGACACTGAAGCTTTCTTT
TRBD2	-	TRBV3-1	TRBJ2-1	CASSAGTSGYYNEQFF	TGTGCCAGTTCTGCCGGGACTAGCGGATACTACAATGAGCAGTTCTTC
-	few	TRBV3-1	TRBJ2-1	CASSRRGDNEQFF	TGTGCCAGCAGCCGCCGTGGGGACAATGAGCAGTTCTTC
TRBD2	few	TRBV6-1	TRBJ2-1	CASRDPSGTSGGEQFF	TGTGCCAGCAGAGATCCTTCCGGGACTAGCGGAGGTGAGCAGTTCTTC
TRBD1	many	TRBV6-2/TRBV6-3	TRBJ1-1	CASRQGRTNTEAFF	TGTGCCAGCCGACAGGGGAGGACGAACACTGAAGCTTTCTTT
TRBD2	-	TRBV9	TRBJ2-2	CASSVEGGEPGELFF	TGTGCCAGCAGCGTAGAGGGAGGGGAACCCGGGGAGCTGTTTTTT
-	few	TRBV28	TRBJ1-4	CALGGRGSTNEKLFF	TGTGCCCTCGGAGGTCGGGGGTCTACTAATGAAAAACTGTTTTTT
-	few	TRBV28	TRBJ1-2	CASSQPITLYGYTF	TGTGCCAGCTCCCAACCTATAACCCTCTATGGCTACACCTTC
-	many	TRBV10-3	TRBJ1-6	CASSQRGEYSPLHF	TGTGCCAGCAGTCAACGGGGGGAATACTCACCCCTCCACTTT
TRBD2	-	TRBV20-1	TRBJ2-1	CSASKLAGGVNEQFF	TGCAGTGCTTCGAAACTAGCGGGAGGGGTAAATGAGCAGTTCTTC
-	-	TRBV28	TRBJ2-3	CASRPQGQRITDTQYF	TGTGCCAGCAGACCACAGGGTCAGCGGATCACAGATACGCAGTATTTT